The 10 T cell receptor beta chains presented below share a single source sample, sequenced in a study of cytomegalovirus exposure and HLA in healthy donors. TCRdb's copy holds only in-frame clones and misses some; the assay was immunoSEQ multiplex PCR. The sample holds tens of thousands of clones, 90% to 97% seen once. What was sequenced was PBMCs. Receptors were obtained from a woman aged 18-29 years in good health and CMV-seronegative.

In this sample, this clone turned up once. The V and J genes are TRBV7-3 and TRBJ2-3; unclear D gene. V was cut by 2 bases and J by 0 bases, with 12 bases left in between. In germline, CDR1 is SGHTA, CDR2 FQGTGA. The length of the CDR3 is 16 residues. CDR3 in DNA: TGTGCCAGCAGCTTATGGGCCTCCAAAAGCACAGATACGCAGTATTTT. Translation: CASSLWASKSTDTQYF.

The chain joins TRBV30 to TRBJ1-3; unclear D gene. Germline V gene lookup returns CDR1 GTSNPN and CDR2 SVGIG (reference sequence). V was clipped by 5 bases and J by 6 bases, with 14 bases between them. This CDR3 comprises 13 residues. The DNA for the CDR3 is TGTGCCTGGGACTATGGGTCTCCAAACACCATATATTTT. It encodes CAWDYGSPNTIYF.

The CDR3 here is CASTSGGTYEQYF. CDR3 DNA: TGTGCCAGCACCTCCGGGGGGACCTACGAGCAGTACTTC. This rearrangement joins TRBV25-1 to TRBJ2-7; 7 nucleotides align to TRBD2. After removal of 7 bases from V and 2 bases from J, the junction contained 5 bases not matched to a gene. This CDR3 has 13 amino acids. Germline values: CDR1 MGHDK, CDR2 SYGVNS.

The chain uses TRBV4-3 and TRBJ1-2, with 8 nucleotides matching TRBD1. The CDR3 is 14 residues long. V lost 4 bases to trimming and J lost 2 bases; unmatched junction nucleotides: 3. Germline V gives CDR1 LGHNA, CDR2 YSLEER. In nucleotides, the CDR3 is TGCGCCAGCAGCCGAGACAGGGGAAACTATGGCTACACCTTC. Translated: CASSRDRGNYGYTF.

In nucleotides, the CDR3 is TGTGCCAGCAGCCAAGGGGTGGGGGGGAATGGCAAAAACATTCAGTACTTC. Amino acids: CASSQGVGGNGKNIQYF. The chain recombines TRBV4-2 with TRBJ2-4, with 7 nucleotides matching TRBD2. The CDR3 has 17 residues. CDR1 LGHNA and CDR2 YNFKEQ come from the germline V gene. After removal of 1 base from V and 3 bases from J, the junction contained 9 bases not matched to a gene.

The chain uses TRBV30 and TRBJ2-6, with TRBD2 identical over 16 bases. Germline values: CDR1 GTSNPN, CDR2 SVGIG (reference sequence). The CDR3 has 18 amino acids. The V segment lost 2 bases and the J segment 3 bases; nucleotides outside the gene matches: 4. CDR3 bases: TGTGCCTGGAGTCATGGGACTAGCGGGAGGGGTGGGGCCAACGTCCTGACTTTC. Translated: CAWSHGTSGRGGANVLTF.

This clone occurred a few times. The chain uses TRBV7-3 and TRBJ2-3; D is unresolved. Germline V gives CDR1 SGHTA, CDR2 FQGTGA. The CDR3 loop spans 19 amino acids. With 0 bases removed from V and 0 bases from J, the gap between germline ends came to 19 bases. DNA for the CDR3: TGTGCCAGCAGCTTAACCTCTCGGCCAGGCGCGCCTAGCACAGATACGCAGTATTTT. Translated, it gives CASSLTSRPGAPSTDTQYF. Combining the CDR3 with reference TRBV7-3 and TRBJ2-3 gives the whole variable domain GAGVSQTPSNKVTEKGKYVELRCDPISGHTALYWYRQSLGQGPEFLIYFQGTGAADDSGLPNDRFFAVRPEGSVSTLKIQRTERGDSAVYLCASSLTSRPGAPSTDTQYFGPGTRLTVL.

The chain carries TRBV19 and TRBJ1-1, with D unclear. V lost 3 bases and J lost 0, with 5 bases in between. This CDR3 spans 13 amino acids. The germline V gene has CDR1 LNHDA and CDR2 SQIVND (reference sequence). CDR3 amino acids: CASSMSLNTEAFF. The CDR3, as DNA: TGTGCCAGTAGTATGTCCTTGAACACTGAAGCTTTCTTT.

The rearrangement links TRBV5-1 to TRBJ2-3, with 8 bases fitting TRBD1. Germline V lookup: CDR1 SGHRS, CDR2 YFSETQ. Trimming removed 0 bases from V and 0 bases from J; junction bases left unmatched: 3. This CDR3 comprises 16 residues. Here the CDR3 reads CASSLEGQASTDTQYF. In nucleotides, the CDR3 is TGCGCCAGCAGCTTGGAGGGACAGGCTAGCACAGATACGCAGTATTTT.

The V call is TRBV2, the J call TRBJ2-3; D might be TRBD2 (5 bases). V was shortened by 6 bases and J by 6 bases, with 10 bases between the two germline ends. There are 12 residues in the CDR3. The germline V gene encodes CDR1 SNHLY and CDR2 FYNNEI. The CDR3 spells CASSDGGDTQYF. As DNA, the CDR3 is TGTGCCAGCAGCGACGGCGGGGATACGCAGTATTTT. The whole variable domain, filled in from reference TRBV2 and TRBJ2-3, reads EPEVTQTPSHQVTQMGQEVILRCVPISNHLYFYWYRQILGQKVEFLVSFYNNEISEKSEIFDDQFSVERPDGSNFTLKIRSTKLEDSAMYFCASSDGGDTQYFGPGTRLTVL.